This is a list of T cell receptor beta chains from one sample in a study of blood T cell repertoires in COVID-19. Clones were sequenced by immunoSEQ multiplex PCR, and TCRdb holds only the in-frame ones, with some missing. The sample gives about 250,000 clones, about 86% of which show up once; roughly 8.7% is in the top ten. The sample taken for sequencing was peripheral blood. These receptors originate from a man aged 35-49 years with active or convalescent COVID-19. CDR3s include the opening cysteine and the closing phenylalanine or tryptophan. D genes are given only for firm matches. Clone size is stated in some rows and not others, as once, few, many or a class when expanded.

j_call clone_size d_call v_call cdr3_nt cdr3_aa
TRBJ2-3 - - TRBV12-5 TGTGCTAGTGGTTCCGAACGGACAGACTTCTATAGCACAGATACGCAGTATTTT CASGSERTDFYSTDTQYF
TRBJ2-1 - TRBD2 TRBV30 TGTGCCTGGAACCGTATAGCGGGGGGGAACAATGAGCAGTTCTTC CAWNRIAGGNNEQFF
TRBJ1-6 - - TRBV4-1 TGCGCCAGCAGCCCGACACCTAATTCACCCCTCCACTTT CASSPTPNSPLHF
TRBJ1-2 - - TRBV6-5 TGTGCCAGCAGTTACTCGAGTCTAAGCCAGGGGTCTGGCTACACCTTC CASSYSSLSQGSGYTF
TRBJ2-3 - TRBD1 TRBV2 TGTGCCAGCTCCTGGACAGGGGGCGGGACAGATACGCAGTATTTT CASSWTGGGTDTQYF
TRBJ2-1 - TRBD2 TRBV4-1 TGCGCCAGCAGCCAAGGGAGGCGGCTAGCGGGGGCCTACAATGAGCAGTTCTTC CASSQGRRLAGAYNEQFF
TRBJ1-2 - TRBD1 TRBV2 TGTGCCAGCAGTGAACAGGGGGCTTACTATGGCTACACCTTC CASSEQGAYYGYTF
TRBJ1-1 - - TRBV19 TGTGCCAGTAGTATAGCCCTGACAGTCACTGAAGCTTTCTTT CASSIALTVTEAFF
TRBJ1-5 - - TRBV27 TGTGCCAGCAGTTTATCGGGCGGGGGGCGGCTGCGGGCCCAGCATTTT CASSLSGGGRLRAQHF
TRBJ2-3 once TRBD2 TRBV5-1 TGCGCCAGCAGTGGCGGCGGGAGTTTTGGAGATACGCAGTATTTT CASSGGGSFGDTQYF
TRBJ2-2 once - TRBV28 TGTGCCAGCAACCGCCCGGACATACCCGGGGAGCTGTTTTTT CASNRPDIPGELFF
TRBJ2-1 - - TRBV18 TGTGCCAGCTCAGAGCCCCCGGCCTTGGGAGACCTGATCTCCTACAATGAGCAGTTCTTC CASSEPPALGDLISYNEQFF
TRBJ1-5 - - TRBV6-5 TGTGCCAGCAGGGGGTCGCAGGGCTATCAGCCCCAGCATTTT CASRGSQGYQPQHF
TRBJ2-3 - - TRBV6-5 TGTGCCAGCATCGGGTATGGGACTCTCACAGATACGCAGTATTTT CASIGYGTLTDTQYF
TRBJ2-5 - - TRBV6-1 TGTGCCAGCAGTGAAGTTTCACAGGTTCGGATAGGAGGGGAGACCCAGTACTTC CASSEVSQVRIGGETQYF
TRBJ2-7 - - TRBV30 TGTGCCTGGAGTCAATCCAACTACGAGCAGTACTTC CAWSQSNYEQYF
TRBJ2-2 - TRBD1 TRBV10-3 TGTGCCATCAGGGGGACAGGGGGCACCGGGGAGCTGTTTTTT CAIRGTGGTGELFF
TRBJ2-1 few - TRBV10-3 TGTGCCATCAGTGATGGACTATCTATAGAGCAGTTCTTC CAISDGLSIEQFF
TRBJ2-2 - TRBD2 TRBV7-3 TGTGCCAGCAGCCCTAGGGATACTAGCGGGACCGGGGAGCTGTTTTTT CASSPRDTSGTGELFF
TRBJ1-1 once - TRBV19 TGTGCCAGTAGTAATAGACATAACATGAACACTGAAGCTTTCTTT CASSNRHNMNTEAFF